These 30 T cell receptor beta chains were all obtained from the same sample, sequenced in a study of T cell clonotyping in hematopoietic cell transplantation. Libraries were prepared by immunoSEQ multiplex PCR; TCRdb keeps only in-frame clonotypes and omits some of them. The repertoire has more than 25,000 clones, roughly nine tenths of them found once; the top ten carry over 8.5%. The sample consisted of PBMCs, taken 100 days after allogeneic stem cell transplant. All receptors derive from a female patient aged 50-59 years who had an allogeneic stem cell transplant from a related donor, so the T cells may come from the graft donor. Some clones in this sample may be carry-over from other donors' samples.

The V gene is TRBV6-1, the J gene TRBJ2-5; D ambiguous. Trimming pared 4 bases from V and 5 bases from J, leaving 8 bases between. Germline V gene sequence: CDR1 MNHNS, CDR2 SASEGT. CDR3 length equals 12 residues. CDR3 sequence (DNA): TGTGCCAGCAGTGGGTTGGGGGAGACCCAGTACTTC. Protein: CASSGLGETQYF.

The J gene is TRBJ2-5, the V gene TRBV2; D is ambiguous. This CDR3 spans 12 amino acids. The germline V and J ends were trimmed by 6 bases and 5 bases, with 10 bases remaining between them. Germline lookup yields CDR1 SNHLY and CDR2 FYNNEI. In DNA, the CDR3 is TGTGCCAGCAGAGGAGAGAAGGAGACCCAGTACTTC. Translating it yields CASRGEKETQYF.

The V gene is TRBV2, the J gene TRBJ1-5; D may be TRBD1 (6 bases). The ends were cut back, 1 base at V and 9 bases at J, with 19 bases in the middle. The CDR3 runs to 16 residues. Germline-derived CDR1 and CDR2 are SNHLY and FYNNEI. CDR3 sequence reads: CASSEGTPTGRRPQHF. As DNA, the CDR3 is TGTGCCAGCAGTGAAGGGACCCCGACAGGACGACGGCCCCAGCATTTT.

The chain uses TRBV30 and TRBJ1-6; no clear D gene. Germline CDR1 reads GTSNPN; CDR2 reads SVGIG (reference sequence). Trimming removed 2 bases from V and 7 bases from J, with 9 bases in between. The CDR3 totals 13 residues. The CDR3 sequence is CAWSLLGNSPLHF. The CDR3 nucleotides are TGTGCCTGGAGTTTATTAGGAAATTCACCCCTCCACTTT.

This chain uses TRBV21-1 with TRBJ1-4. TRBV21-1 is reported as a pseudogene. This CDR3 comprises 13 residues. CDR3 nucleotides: TGTGCATCCGATCTGGGAACTAATGAAAAACTGTTTTTT. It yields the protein CASDLGTNEKLFF.

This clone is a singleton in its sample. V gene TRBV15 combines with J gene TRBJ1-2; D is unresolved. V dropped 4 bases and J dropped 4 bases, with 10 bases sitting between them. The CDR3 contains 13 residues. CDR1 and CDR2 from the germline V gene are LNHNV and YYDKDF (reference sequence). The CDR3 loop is CATSKQEIYGYTF. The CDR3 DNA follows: TGTGCCACCAGCAAGCAGGAGATCTATGGCTACACCTTC.

As DNA, the CDR3 is TGCGCCAGCAGCCAAGGGACAGAAAACACTGAAGCTTTCTTT. This sequence encodes CASSQGTENTEAFF. The chain has TRBV4-3 and TRBJ1-1; D might be TRBD1 (6 bases). The CDR3 sequence is 14 residues long. From germline, CDR1 is LGHNA and CDR2 YSLEER. Trimming removed 1 base from V and 2 bases from J, with 8 bases in between.

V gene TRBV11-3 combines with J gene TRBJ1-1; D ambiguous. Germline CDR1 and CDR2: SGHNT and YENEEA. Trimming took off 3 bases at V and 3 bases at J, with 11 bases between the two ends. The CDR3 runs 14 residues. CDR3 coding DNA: TGTGCCAGCAGCTTCGGAGGAGGCCACACTGAAGCTTTCTTT. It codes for CASSFGGGHTEAFF. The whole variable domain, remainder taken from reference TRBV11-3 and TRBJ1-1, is EAGVVQSPRYKIIEKKQPVAFWCNPISGHNTLYWYLQNLGQGPELLIRYENEEAVDDSQLPKDRFSAERLKGVDSTLKIQPAELGDSAVYLCASSFGGGHTEAFFGQGTRLTVV.

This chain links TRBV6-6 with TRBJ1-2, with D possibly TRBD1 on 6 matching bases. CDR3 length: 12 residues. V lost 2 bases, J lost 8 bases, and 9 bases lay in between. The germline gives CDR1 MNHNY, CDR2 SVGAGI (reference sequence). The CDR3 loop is CASSYSRGGYTF. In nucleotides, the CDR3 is TGTGCCAGCAGTTACAGCAGGGGAGGCTACACCTTC.

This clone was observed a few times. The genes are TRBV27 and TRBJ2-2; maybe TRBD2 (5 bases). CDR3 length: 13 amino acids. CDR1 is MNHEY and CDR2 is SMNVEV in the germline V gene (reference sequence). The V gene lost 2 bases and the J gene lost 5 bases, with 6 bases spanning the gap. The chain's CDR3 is CASSLQRTGELFF. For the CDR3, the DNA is TGTGCCAGCAGTTTACAGCGGACCGGGGAGCTGTTTTTT.

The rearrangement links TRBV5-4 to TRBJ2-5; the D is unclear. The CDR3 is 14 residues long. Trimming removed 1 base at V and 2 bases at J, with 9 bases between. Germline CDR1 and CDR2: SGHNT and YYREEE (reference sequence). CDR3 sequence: CASSLTPMQETQYF. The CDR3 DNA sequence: TGTGCCAGCAGCTTGACCCCGATGCAAGAGACCCAGTACTTC.

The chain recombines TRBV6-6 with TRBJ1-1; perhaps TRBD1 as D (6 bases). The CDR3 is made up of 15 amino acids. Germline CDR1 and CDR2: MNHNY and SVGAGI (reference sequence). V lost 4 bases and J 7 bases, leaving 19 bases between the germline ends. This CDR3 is CASSSAMGGSNEAFF. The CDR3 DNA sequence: TGTGCCAGCAGTTCCGCCATGGGGGGCAGTAATGAAGCTTTCTTT.

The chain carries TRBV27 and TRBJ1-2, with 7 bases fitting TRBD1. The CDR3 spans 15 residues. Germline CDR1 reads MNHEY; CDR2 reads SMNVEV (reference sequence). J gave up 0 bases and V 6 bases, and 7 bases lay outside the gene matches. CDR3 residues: CASRPSGQTNYGYTF. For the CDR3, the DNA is TGTGCCAGCAGACCATCGGGACAGACTAACTATGGCTACACCTTC.

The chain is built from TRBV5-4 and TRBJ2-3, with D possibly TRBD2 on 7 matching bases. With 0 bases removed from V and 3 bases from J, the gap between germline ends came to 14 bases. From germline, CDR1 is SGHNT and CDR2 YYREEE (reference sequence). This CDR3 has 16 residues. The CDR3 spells CASSLAPGGLTDTQYF. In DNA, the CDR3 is TGTGCCAGCAGCTTGGCCCCGGGGGGCCTGACAGATACGCAGTATTTT. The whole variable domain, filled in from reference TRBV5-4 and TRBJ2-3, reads ETGVTQSPTHLIKTRGQQVTLRCSSQSGHNTVSWYQQALGQGPQFIFQYYREEENGRGNFPPRFSGLQFPNYSSELNVNALELDDSALYLCASSLAPGGLTDTQYFGPGTRLTVL.

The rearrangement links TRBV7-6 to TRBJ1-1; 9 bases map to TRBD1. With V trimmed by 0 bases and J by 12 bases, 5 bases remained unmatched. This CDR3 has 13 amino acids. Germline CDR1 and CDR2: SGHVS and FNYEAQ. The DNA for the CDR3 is TGTGCCAGCAGCTTAGCGGACAGGGGCGAAACTTTCTTT. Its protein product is CASSLADRGETFF.

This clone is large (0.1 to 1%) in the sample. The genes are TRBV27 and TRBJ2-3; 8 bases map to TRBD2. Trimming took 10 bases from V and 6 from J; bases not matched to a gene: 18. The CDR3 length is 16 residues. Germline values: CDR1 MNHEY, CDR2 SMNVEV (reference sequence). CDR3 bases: TGTGCCACCGGGGAAGGTCTAGCGGGTTTGACGGATACGCAGTATTTT. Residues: CATGEGLAGLTDTQYF.

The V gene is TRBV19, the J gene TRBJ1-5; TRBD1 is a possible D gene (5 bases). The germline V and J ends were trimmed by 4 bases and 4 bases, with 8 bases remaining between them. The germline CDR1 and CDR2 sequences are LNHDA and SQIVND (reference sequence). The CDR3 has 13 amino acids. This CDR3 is CASSTKGNQPQHF. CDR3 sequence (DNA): TGTGCCAGTAGTACCAAGGGGAATCAGCCCCAGCATTTT. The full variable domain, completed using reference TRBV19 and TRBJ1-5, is DGGITQSPKYLFRKEGQNVTLSCEQNLNHDAMYWYRQDPGQGLRLIYYSQIVNDFQKGDIAEGYSVSREKKESFPLTVTSAQKNPTAFYLCASSTKGNQPQHFGDGTRLSIL.

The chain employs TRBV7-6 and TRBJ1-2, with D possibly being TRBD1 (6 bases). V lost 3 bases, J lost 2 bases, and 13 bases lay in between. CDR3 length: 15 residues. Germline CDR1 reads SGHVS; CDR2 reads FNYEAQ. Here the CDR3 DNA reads TGTGCCAGCAGCTTGGGGGGCCCGTCAAACTATGGCTACACCTTC. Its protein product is CASSLGGPSNYGYTF.

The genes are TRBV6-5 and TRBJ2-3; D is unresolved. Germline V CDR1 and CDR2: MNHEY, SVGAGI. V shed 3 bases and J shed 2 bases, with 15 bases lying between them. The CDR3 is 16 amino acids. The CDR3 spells CASSYTPPPVTDTQYF. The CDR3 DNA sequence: TGTGCCAGCAGTTATACTCCGCCACCCGTCACAGATACGCAGTATTTT.

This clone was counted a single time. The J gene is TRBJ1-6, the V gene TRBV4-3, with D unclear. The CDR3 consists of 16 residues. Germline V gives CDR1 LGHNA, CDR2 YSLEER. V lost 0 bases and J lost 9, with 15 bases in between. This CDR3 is CASSQDPTRASSPLHF. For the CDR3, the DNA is TGCGCCAGCAGCCAAGATCCGACGCGAGCAAGTTCACCCCTCCACTTT.

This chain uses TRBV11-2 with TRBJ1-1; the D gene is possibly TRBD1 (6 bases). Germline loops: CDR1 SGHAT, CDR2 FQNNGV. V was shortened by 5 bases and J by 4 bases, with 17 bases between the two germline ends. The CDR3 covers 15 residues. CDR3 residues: CASSHGGGGGTEAFF. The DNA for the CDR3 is TGTGCCAGCAGCCACGGCGGGGGCGGGGGCACTGAAGCTTTCTTT. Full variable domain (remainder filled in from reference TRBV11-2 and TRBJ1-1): EAGVAQSPRYKIIEKRQSVAFWCNPISGHATLYWYQQILGQGPKLLIQFQNNGVVDDSQLPKDRFSAERLKGVDSTLKIQPAKLEDSAVYLCASSHGGGGGTEAFFGQGTRLTVV.

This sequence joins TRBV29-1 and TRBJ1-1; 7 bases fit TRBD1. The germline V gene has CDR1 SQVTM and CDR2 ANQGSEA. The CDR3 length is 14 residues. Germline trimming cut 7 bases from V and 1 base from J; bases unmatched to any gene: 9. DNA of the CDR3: TGCAGCGCCACCCTGACAGGGAGGAACACTGAAGCTTTCTTT. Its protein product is CSATLTGRNTEAFF.

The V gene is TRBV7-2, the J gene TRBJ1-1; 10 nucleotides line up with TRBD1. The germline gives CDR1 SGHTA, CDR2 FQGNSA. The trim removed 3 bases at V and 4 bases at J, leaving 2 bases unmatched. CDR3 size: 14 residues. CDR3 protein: CASSFGTGVTEAFF. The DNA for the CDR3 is TGTGCCAGCAGCTTTGGGACAGGGGTCACTGAAGCTTTCTTT.

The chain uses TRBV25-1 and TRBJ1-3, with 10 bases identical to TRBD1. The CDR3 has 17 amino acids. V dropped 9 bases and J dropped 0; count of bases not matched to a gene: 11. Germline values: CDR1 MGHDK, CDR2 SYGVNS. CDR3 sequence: CASRGQGTRSSGNTIYF. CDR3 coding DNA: TGTGCCAGTAGGGGACAGGGGACTCGATCCTCTGGAAACACCATATATTTT.

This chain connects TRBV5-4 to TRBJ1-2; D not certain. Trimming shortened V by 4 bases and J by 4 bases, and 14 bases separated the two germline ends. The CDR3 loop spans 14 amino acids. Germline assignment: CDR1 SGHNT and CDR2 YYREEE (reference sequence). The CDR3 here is CASSPLGYTYGYTF. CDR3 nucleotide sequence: TGTGCCAGCAGCCCCCTTGGCTATACCTATGGCTACACCTTC. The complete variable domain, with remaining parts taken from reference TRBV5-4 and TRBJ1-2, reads ETGVTQSPTHLIKTRGQQVTLRCSSQSGHNTVSWYQQALGQGPQFIFQYYREEENGRGNFPPRFSGLQFPNYSSELNVNALELDDSALYLCASSPLGYTYGYTFGSGTRLTVV.

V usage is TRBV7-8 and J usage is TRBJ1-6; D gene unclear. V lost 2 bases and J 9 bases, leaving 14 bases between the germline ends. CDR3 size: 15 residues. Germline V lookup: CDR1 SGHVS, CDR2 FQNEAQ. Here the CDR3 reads CASSLTPNRGSPLHF. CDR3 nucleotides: TGTGCCAGCAGCTTAACCCCAAACAGAGGTTCACCCCTCCACTTT. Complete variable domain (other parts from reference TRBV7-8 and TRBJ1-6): GAGVSQSPRYKVAKRGQDVALRCDPISGHVSLFWYQQALGQGPEFLTYFQNEAQLDKSGLPSDRFFAERPEGSVSTLKIQRTQQEDSAVYLCASSLTPNRGSPLHFGNGTRLTVT.

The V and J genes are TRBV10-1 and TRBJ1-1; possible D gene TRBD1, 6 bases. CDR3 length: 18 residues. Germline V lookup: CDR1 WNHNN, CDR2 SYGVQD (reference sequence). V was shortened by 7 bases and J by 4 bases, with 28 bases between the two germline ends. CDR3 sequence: CASISGVLLQGWVTEAFF. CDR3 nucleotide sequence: TGCGCCAGCATATCAGGGGTGCTATTACAAGGCTGGGTCACTGAAGCTTTCTTT.

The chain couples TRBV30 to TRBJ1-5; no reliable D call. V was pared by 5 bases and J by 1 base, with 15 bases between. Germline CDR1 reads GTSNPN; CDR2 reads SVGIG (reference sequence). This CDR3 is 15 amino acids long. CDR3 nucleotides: TGTGCCTGGGGGCTCGGTACAGTCAGCAATCAGCCCCAGCATTTT. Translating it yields CAWGLGTVSNQPQHF.

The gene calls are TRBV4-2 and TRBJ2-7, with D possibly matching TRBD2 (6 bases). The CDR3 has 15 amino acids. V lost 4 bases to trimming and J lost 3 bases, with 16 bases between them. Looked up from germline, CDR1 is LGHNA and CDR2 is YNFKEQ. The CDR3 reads CASSPMGLAIYEQYF. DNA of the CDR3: TGTGCCAGCAGCCCAATGGGACTTGCGATCTACGAGCAGTACTTC.

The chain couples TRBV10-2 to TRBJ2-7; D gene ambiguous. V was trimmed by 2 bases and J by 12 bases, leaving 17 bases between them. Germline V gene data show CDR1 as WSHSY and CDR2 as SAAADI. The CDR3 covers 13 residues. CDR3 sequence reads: CASSEPNNGQAYF. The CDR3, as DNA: TGCGCCAGCAGTGAGCCGAATAACGGGCAGGCGTACTTC.